This TCR beta chain was documented in a study of shared clonotypes between healthy human individuals. After removal of 2 bases from V and 6 bases from J, the junction contained 7 bases not matched to a gene. The CDR3 is 16 residues long. CDR1 is KGHSH, CDR2 LQKENI, per germline. General observations from the study: Naive CD4 clonotype sharing across several donors was 4.5% to 6%.

Details on this clone: Its antigen is unknown.

Data came from immunoSEQ multiplex PCR; TCRdb stores just in-frame clones and leaves some out. Of about 2.4 million clones detected, approximately 92% appear once; the ten largest clones hold around 0.15%. CD4+ cell separation produced CD45RA+ naive and CD45RA-negative memory subsets. This chain joins TRBV18 and TRBJ2-2; 9 bases are a match to TRBD2. The sequenced sample consisted of naive CD4+ T cells sorted from blood. Subset here: CD45RA+ positively selected. This clonotype was sampled from a man younger than 35 in good health. Written as DNA, the CDR3 is TGTGCCAGCTCACCAGCTAGCGGGATCGTTTCCGGGGAGCTGTTTTTT. Amino acid sequence: CASSPASGIVSGELFF.